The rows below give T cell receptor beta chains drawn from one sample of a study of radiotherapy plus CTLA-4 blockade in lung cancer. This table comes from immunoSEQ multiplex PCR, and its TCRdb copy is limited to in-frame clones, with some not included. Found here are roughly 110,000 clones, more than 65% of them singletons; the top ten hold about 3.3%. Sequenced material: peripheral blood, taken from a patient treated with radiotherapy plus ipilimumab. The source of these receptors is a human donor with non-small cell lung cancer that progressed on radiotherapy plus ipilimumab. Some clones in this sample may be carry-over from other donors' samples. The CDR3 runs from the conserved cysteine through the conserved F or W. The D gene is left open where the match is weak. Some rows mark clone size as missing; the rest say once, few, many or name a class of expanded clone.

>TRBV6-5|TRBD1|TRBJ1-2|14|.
TGTGCCAGCAGTTATCTCGACAGGGCCTATGGCTACACCTTC
CASSYLDRAYGYTF
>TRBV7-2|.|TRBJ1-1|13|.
TGTGCCAGCAGCTTAGAGGCCAGTAATGAAGCTTTCTTT
CASSLEASNEAFF
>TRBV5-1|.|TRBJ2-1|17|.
TGCGCCAGCAGCTTGCAAGGTTGGGGGAGCTCCTACAATGAGCAGTTCTTC
CASSLQGWGSSYNEQFF
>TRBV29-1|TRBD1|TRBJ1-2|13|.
TGCAGCGCGGGGGACAGCGCTAACTATGGCTACACCTTC
CSAGDSANYGYTF
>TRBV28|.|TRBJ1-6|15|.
TGTGCCAGCAGTTTCTTGTCCAGGGATTTTTCACCCCTCCACTTT
CASSFLSRDFSPLHF
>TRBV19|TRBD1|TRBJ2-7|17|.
TGTGCCAGTAGTATTCGTAACCAGGGGGCAAGCTCCTACGAGCAGTACTTC
CASSIRNQGASSYEQYF
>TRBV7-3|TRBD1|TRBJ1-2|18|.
TGTGCCAGCAGCTTATATCCCCCGGGTTCCGACAGGGACGGCGGCTACACCTTC
CASSLYPPGSDRDGGYTF
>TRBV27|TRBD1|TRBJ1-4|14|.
TGTGCCAGCAGTTTACTCGGACAGGGGCAGAAACTGTTTTTT
CASSLLGQGQKLFF
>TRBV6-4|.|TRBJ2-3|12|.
TGTGCCAGCAGTCCAAGCACAGATACGCAGTATTTT
CASSPSTDTQYF
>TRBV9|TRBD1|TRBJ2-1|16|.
TGTGCCAGCAGCTTAGCCGGGACAGGGTCCTACAATGAGCAGTTCTTC
CASSLAGTGSYNEQFF
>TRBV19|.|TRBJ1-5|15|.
TGTGCCAGTAGTATCGGGTCGGGATCTAGCAAGCCCCAGCATTTT
CASSIGSGSSKPQHF
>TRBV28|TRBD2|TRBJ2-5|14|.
TGTGCCAGCAGTTACGGGGGGTACCAAGAGACCCAGTACTTC
CASSYGGYQETQYF
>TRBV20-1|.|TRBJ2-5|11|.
TGCAGTGCTAGGGCCCAAGAGACCCAGTACTTC
CSARAQETQYF
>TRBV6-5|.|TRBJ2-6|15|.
TGTGCCAGCAGTTACTCGGGGTCTGGGGCCAACGTCCTGACTTTC
CASSYSGSGANVLTF
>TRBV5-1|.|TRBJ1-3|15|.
TGCGCCAGCAGCTTGGTAGGGGACTCTGGAAACACCATATATTTT
CASSLVGDSGNTIYF
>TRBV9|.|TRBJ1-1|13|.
TGTGCCAGCAGCGTAGATGAGAACACTGAAGCTTTCTTT
CASSVDENTEAFF
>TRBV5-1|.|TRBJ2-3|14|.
TGCGCCAGCAGCTTGCACGACATTACAGATACGCAGTATTTT
CASSLHDITDTQYF
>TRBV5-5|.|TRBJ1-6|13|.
TGTGCCAGCAGCTTGGAAAGGTCCTCACCCCTCCACTTT
CASSLERSSPLHF
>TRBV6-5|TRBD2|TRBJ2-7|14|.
TGTGCCAGCCATATGGAGCGGGGGTTTAGGGAGCAGTACTTC
CASHMERGFREQYF
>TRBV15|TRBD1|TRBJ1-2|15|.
TGTGCCACCAGCAGGCTGACAGGGCATAACTATGGCTACACCTTC
CATSRLTGHNYGYTF
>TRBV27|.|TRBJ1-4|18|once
TGTGCCAGCAGTTCACTTCGAAGAGGGCTCGCAACTAATGAAAAACTGTTTTTT
CASSSLRRGLATNEKLFF
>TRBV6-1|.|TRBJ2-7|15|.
TGTGCCAGCAGTAACACTAAAGGGGGGGGCTACGAGCAGTACTTC
CASSNTKGGGYEQYF
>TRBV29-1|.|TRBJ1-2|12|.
TGCAGCGCAAGTAACCGGGACCTAGGTTACACCTTC
CSASNRDLGYTF
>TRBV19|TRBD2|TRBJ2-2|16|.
TGTGCCAGTAGGGGACTAGCGGGGGGACACACCGGGGAGCTGTTTTTT
CASRGLAGGHTGELFF
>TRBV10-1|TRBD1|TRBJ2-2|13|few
TGCGCCAGCGGACAGGACCTAGGCGGGGAGCTGTTTTTT
CASGQDLGGELFF
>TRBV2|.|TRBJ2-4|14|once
TGTGCCAGCAGCGGAGGGGGTACCAAAAACATTCAGTACTTC
CASSGGGTKNIQYF
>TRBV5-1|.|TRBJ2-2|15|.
TGCGCCAGCAGCCCCAGGGGCCCCCACGGCGGGGAGCTGTTTTTT
CASSPRGPHGGELFF